This section outlines one T cell receptor (beta chain) sequence together with its context. The ends lost 1 base at V and 6 bases at J; junction bases unmatched: 10. The CDR3 spans 16 residues. Germline values: CDR1 KGHSH, CDR2 LQKENI. TCRdb itself ran the RT-PCR reads through MiXCR, one entry per CDR3 protein. The repertoire holds about 700,000 distinct CDR3 sequences, with more than 13% as singletons. This TCR was sampled from a female donor in good health, serving as a healthy control. Sequencing input: memory CD4+ T cells from blood. The chain recombines TRBV18 with TRBJ2-7; 9 bases map to TRBD1. The CDR3 sequence: CASSPQLGDRVFEQYF. The CDR3 region has the DNA TGTGCCAGCTCACCACAGTTGGGGGACAGGGTCTTCGAGCAGTACTTC. Based on the CDR3 plus reference TRBV18 and TRBJ2-7, the full variable domain is NAGVMQNPRHLVRRRGQEARLRCSPMKGHSHVYWYRQLPEEGLKFMVYLQKENIIDESGMPKERFSAEFPKEGPSILRIQQVVRGDSAAYFCASSPQLGDRVFEQYFGPGTRLTVT.